This T cell receptor beta chain was identified during a study of shared clonotypes between healthy human individuals (dated by TCRdb to about 2020). With regard to the full study: The cohort comprised a couple of women and a few men aged 18 to 49 years. To increase sequencing depth and limit assay-specific biases, TCR repertoire library preparation and sequencing were carried out by different laboratories using diverse techniques. Blood TCR repertoires of about 5 healthy adults were deeply sequenced to estimate repertoire size and the extent of clonotype sharing between individuals. Between about 0.85 and 9.5 billion PBMCs per donor were obtained by leukapheresis. The investigation overall reported the following: Based on pairwise subsampling, the degree of clonotype sharing among donors was expected to be affected by sequencing depth. Sampling was limited to blood, and TCR repertoires in tissue likely differ from TCR repertoires in blood. Because the study included only a small number of donors, the genetic and exposure-history diversity represented was limited.

In the germline V gene (reference sequence), CDR1 corresponds to LNHNV and CDR2 to YYDKDF. After removal of 1 base from V and 0 bases from J, the junction retains 7 bases not matched to a gene. Including cysteine and phenylalanine, the CDR3 has 19 amino acids. This entry keeps only the CDR3 DNA: 57 bases, framed from base 1. Using the deep immunoSEQ assay, TCR CDR3 regions were amplified from genomic DNA by multiplex PCR. Extracted genomic DNA from each cell subset was spread evenly across all wells of several immunoSEQ 96-well plates, with each plate serving as a replicate. Each replicate PCR for unsorted PBMC received about 0.3 ug genomic DNA, equal to about 30,000 T cell genomes. Unsorted PBMC genomic DNA was sequenced across ten immunoSEQ deep assay plates. The purified libraries were quantified using a Qubit 3.0 fluorometer, sized with a Bioanalyzer 2100, and then quantified again using the KAPA Library Quantification kit. Each immunoSEQ 96-well plate was sequenced on its own single-read 150-cycle Illumina NextSeq 550 flow cell. As for the original processing: Because the immunoSEQ output included only junctional sequences and no quality scores, the filtering could not be the same as the filtering used for full-length reads. To assign V/J genes and CDR3, sequences were annotated against IMGT germline references using PyIR, a Python wrapper for IgBLAST v1.9. Reads were filtered out if the reads had weak V/J assignments (E-value above 1e-6), no CDR3, stop codons, out-of-frame junctions, or ambiguous translated residues. V3J clonotypes were defined by identical inferred V gene, J gene, and CDR3 amino acid sequence. The percentage overlap between two repertoires was calculated by dividing the number of shared unique clonotypes by the size of the smaller repertoire. RTK rarefaction, the Chao1 estimator, and Recon v2.1 estimates of unobserved clonotypes were used to assess repertoire richness. As stored in TCRdb, this immuneACCESS dataset retains in-frame rearrangements with V and J assigned. A fraction of the clones does not appear; measured against another copy, unresolved V genes explain less than half of the discrepancy, and the remainder lacks a known reason. The V and J calls and clone size are taken from that table; D and trimming were inferred from the DNA. This sample gives hundreds of thousands of clones in total; about three quarters of them show up just once. The ten largest clonotypes hold over 10% of the sample.

The donors were healthy, HIV-negative adults who had no recently reported acute infections or vaccinations. Every donor was a Caucasian adult living in Nashville, Tennessee, USA. In the unsorted samples, tens of millions of PBMCs were counted, and genomic DNA was extracted using the QIAamp DNA Blood Mini kit. Blood was obtained by leukapheresis, after which PBMCs were separated by Ficoll-Histopaque density gradient centrifugation and cryopreserved in liquid nitrogen vapor phase. For this clone: There is no known antigen for this receptor. Base qualities are not provided; no much larger clone lies one nucleotide away.

The source material was PBMCs. The V and J segments used are TRBV15 and TRBJ2-6, and TRBD1 matches 9 of the central bases. This TCR derives from a woman between 40 and 55 years old in good health. Some clones in this sample may be carry-over from other donors' samples. The CDR3 protein: CATSRVLGTGTSGANVLTF. The nucleotide sequence is given as TGTGCCACCAGCAGAGTCCTCGGGACAGGGACCTCTGGGGCCAACGTCCTGACTTTC.